These 26 T cell receptor beta chains share one sample of origin, sequenced in a study of tumor and adjacent non-tumor tissue in lung cancer. No cell sorting was done before RNA was extracted from the tissue. A modified ARM-PCR protocol with three rounds of nested PCR amplified TCRbeta. Each CDR3 protein gets one entry after TCRdb re-called the multiplex PCR reads with MiXCR. The data show 200,000 to 250,000 distinct CDR3 sequences, with around 70% seen just once and about 25% held by the top ten. Specimen: lung tumor tissue. The receptor source for this set is a man aged 55-75 years with non-small cell lung cancer.

The rearrangement uses TRBV28 and TRBJ1-1, with D perhaps TRBD1 (5 bases). Germline assignment: CDR1 MDHEN and CDR2 SYDVKM. This CDR3 has 13 residues. Trimming cost V 7 bases and J 6 bases, with 15 bases left between them. CDR3 sequence: CASMRGGVSEAFF. The CDR3 DNA follows: TGTGCCAGCATGCGGGGGGGGGTGTCTGAAGCTTTCTTT.

The rearrangement uses TRBV6-5 and TRBJ2-2; D possibly corresponds to TRBD2 (6 bases). The CDR3 has 15 residues. Germline CDR1 and CDR2: MNHEY and SVGAGI. The DNA for the CDR3 is TGTGTTAGCAGTTACTACGGGGGGAACACCGGGGAGCTGTTTTTT. Translation gives CVSSYYGGNTGELFF.

Comments on this clonotype: No conserved phenylalanine or tryptophan ends this CDR3, so it is likely a read error. This chain links TRBV12-3 or TRBV12-4 with TRBJ1-1; the D gene is possibly TRBD1 (6 bases). The CDR3 runs to 17 residues. Trimming stripped 1 base from V and 0 bases from J, with 15 bases between. CDR3 sequence reads: CASSLVRSTGLNTEAFC. Written as DNA, the CDR3 is TGTGCCAGCAGTTTAGTTCGGTCGACAGGTCTGAACACTGAAGCTTTCTGT.

The chain recombines TRBV28 with TRBJ1-1; D not certain. Germline V gives CDR1 MDHEN, CDR2 SYDVKM. CDR3 length: 13 residues. The germline V and J ends were trimmed by 7 bases and 5 bases, with 14 bases remaining between them. The CDR3 coding sequence is TGTGCCAGCACCTTGACCGGTTGGACTGAAGCTTTCTTT. This gives the protein CASTLTGWTEAFF.

The sample holds many counts of this clonotype. The chain is built from TRBV11-2 and TRBJ2-6; 11 bases map to TRBD1. CDR3 length equals 20 residues. V lost 4 bases to trimming and J lost 3 bases; unmatched junction nucleotides: 14. From germline, CDR1 is SGHAT and CDR2 FQNNGV. As DNA, the CDR3 is TGTGCCAGCAGCTACCTCCGGACAGGGGGCGAGAAGGGTGGGGCCAACGTCCTGACTTTC. As protein: CASSYLRTGGEKGGANVLTF.

A note on this clonotype: This may come from a read error, since a much larger clone is one base off. This rearrangement joins TRBV29-1 to TRBJ1-2; D ambiguous. Trimming pared 1 base from V and 7 bases from J, leaving 4 bases between. In germline, CDR1 is SQVTM, CDR2 ANQGSEA. The CDR3 covers 10 residues. The CDR3 bases are TGCAGCGTTGAAGGATGTGGCTACACCTTC. It yields the protein CSVEGCGYTF.

This clonotype was counted at least ten times. The CDR3 DNA is TGCGCCAGCAGCCCCCAACCACAAGGGGGGGAGTCCTGGAATGAGCAGTTCTTC. As protein: CASSPQPQGGESWNEQFF. The chain couples TRBV4-3 to TRBJ2-1; D is perhaps TRBD2 (7 bases). CDR1 and CDR2 from the germline V gene are LGHNA and YSLEER. The CDR3 has 18 residues. Trimming cost V 4 bases and J 7 bases, with 26 bases left between them.

This sequence joins TRBV6-2 or TRBV6-3 and TRBJ2-1; 7 nucleotides agree with TRBD2. Germline CDR1 and CDR2: MNHEY and SVGEGT. V was clipped by 5 bases and J by 10 bases; unmatched bases: 17. The CDR3 has 16 amino acids. In nucleotides, the CDR3 is TGTGCCAGCAGTACCCCCCGCGGGAGCTCCTTCAAAGAGCAGTTCTTC. Translating it yields CASSTPRGSSFKEQFF.

This clonotype was counted a single time. The J gene is TRBJ2-7, the V gene TRBV6-5; D could derive from TRBD1 or TRBD2 (5 bases each). V was clipped by 8 bases and J by 5 bases, with 22 bases between them. Germline V CDR1 and CDR2: MNHEY, SVGAGI. This CDR3 spans 15 amino acids. This CDR3 is CASGNGGVIRHEQYF. In nucleotides, the CDR3 is TGTGCCAGCGGCAATGGGGGTGTCATTCGCCACGAGCAGTACTTC.

The chain carries TRBV29-1 and TRBJ2-7; TRBD1 is a possible D gene (6 bases). In germline, CDR1 is SQVTM, CDR2 ANQGSEA. V lost 6 bases and J lost 0, with 9 bases in between. This CDR3 region has 12 residues. CDR3 sequence: CSVETGSYEQYF. CDR3 nucleotide sequence: TGCAGCGTAGAGACAGGCTCCTACGAGCAGTACTTC.

This clonotype was seen once. A junction boundary mismatches the germline segment, possibly from a read error. CDR3 bases: TGCAGTGCTAGAGATGGGACGAACACTAAAGCTTTCTTC. It specifies CSARDGTNTKAFF. The V and J genes are TRBV20-1 and TRBJ1-1, with TRBD1 as a possible D gene (5 bases). The CDR3 runs to 13 residues. Germline V CDR1 and CDR2: DFQATT, SNEGSKA (reference sequence).

As regards this clonotype: A much larger clone is a single base away; this may be a read error. The chain combines TRBV6-1 with TRBJ1-6; D gene ambiguous. This CDR3 spans 14 amino acids. Germline V lookup: CDR1 MNHNS, CDR2 SASEGT. CDR3 amino acids: CASGVSSYNSLLHF. DNA for the CDR3: TGTGCCAGCGGCGTCAGCTCCTATAATTCACTCCTCCACTTT.

In the case of this clonotype: Being one base from a much bigger clone, this may be a read error. This sequence joins TRBV20-1 and TRBJ2-7, with D possibly being TRBD1 (6 bases). This CDR3 contains 14 residues. The V end lost 6 bases, the J end lost 8 bases, and 23 bases lay between the germline ends. The germline gives CDR1 DFQATT, CDR2 SNEGSKA (reference sequence). The CDR3 sequence: CSASPVQGRRKQYF. The DNA for the CDR3 is TGCAGTGCCAGCCCCGTACAGGGAAGACGCAAGCAGTACTTC.

Concerning this clonotype itself: This CDR3 fails to terminate in the conserved phenylalanine or tryptophan, so it likely reflects a read error. The rearrangement links TRBV6-6 to TRBJ2-1, with TRBD2 matching over 11 bases. The germline CDR1 and CDR2 sequences are MNHNY and SVGAGI (reference sequence). The length of the CDR3 is 17 residues. The CDR3 region has the DNA TGTTCCAGCAGTCACGGACTAGCGGGTGGCTCATACAATGAGCAGTTCCTC. This translates into CSSSHGLAGGSYNEQFL.

The chain has TRBV5-5 and TRBJ1-1, with 9 bases aligning to TRBD1. Trimming cost V 4 bases and J 2 bases; bases outside gene matches: 12. The CDR3 runs 17 residues. Germline V lookup: CDR1 SGHKS, CDR2 YYEKEE (reference sequence). CDR3 protein: CASSRTGTGTINTEAFF. The DNA of the CDR3 is TGTGCCAGCAGCCGCACCGGGACAGGGACAATTAACACTGAAGCTTTCTTT. The full variable domain, rest sourced from reference TRBV5-5 and TRBJ1-1, is DAGVTQSPTHLIKTRGQQVTLRCSPISGHKSVSWYQQVLGQGPQFIFQYYEKEERGRGNFPDRFSARQFPNYSSELNVNALLLGDSALYLCASSRTGTGTINTEAFFGQGTRLTVV.

This clonotype was counted many times. This chain uses TRBV28 with TRBJ2-2, with TRBD2 as a possible D gene (6 bases). Trimming stripped 7 bases from V and 3 bases from J, with 15 bases between. CDR3 length equals 15 residues. Germline V gene lookup returns CDR1 MDHEN and CDR2 SYDVKM. CDR3 DNA sequence: TGTGCCAGCACTGAAGAGGGACTCTACACCGGGGAGCTGTTTTTT. Encoded protein: CASTEEGLYTGELFF.

Of note for this clonotype: Germline is not matched at one junction end, which may reflect a read error. V is TRBV20-1 and J is TRBJ2-3, with a possible D match to TRBD1 (6 bases). This CDR3 is built from 16 residues. Germline assignment: CDR1 DFQATT and CDR2 SNEGSKA (reference sequence). CDR3 sequence: CTATPLQGRDTDTQYF. In DNA, the CDR3 is TGCACTGCTACTCCCCTACAGGGAAGGGACACAGATACGCAGTATTTT.

This clonotype showed up just a few times. The rearrangement uses TRBV28 and TRBJ1-2, with D unresolved. Looked up from germline, CDR1 is MDHEN and CDR2 is SYDVKM. CDR3 length: 12 residues. With 6 bases removed from V and 5 bases from J, the gap between germline ends came to 10 bases. CDR3 in DNA: TGTGCCAGCAGCAAAGCGGCATATGGCTACACCTTC. It yields the protein CASSKAAYGYTF.

This clonotype appeared many times. The chain couples TRBV20-1 to TRBJ2-1; D may correspond to TRBD1 or TRBD2 (5 bases each). This CDR3 comprises 14 residues. Trimming left V 4 bases short and J 4 bases short, with 14 bases between. CDR1 is DFQATT, CDR2 SNEGSKA, per germline (reference sequence). CDR3: CSANRPQRYNEQFF. CDR3 in DNA: TGCAGTGCTAACAGGCCTCAGCGGTACAATGAGCAGTTCTTC.

To note about this clonotype: One end of the junction varies from germline; a read error may be responsible. The rearrangement joins TRBV4-2 to TRBJ1-6; 8 bases are a match to TRBD1. The CDR3 contains 15 residues. In germline, CDR1 is LGHNA, CDR2 YNFKEQ. CDR3 loop: CSSSQVGTGNSHLHF. The CDR3 region has the DNA TGCTCCAGCAGCCAAGTCGGGACAGGCAATTCACACCTCCACTTT.

Details on this clonotype: Given a much more abundant clone one base away, this may be a read error. V usage is TRBV4-2 and J usage is TRBJ2-1; TRBD2 agrees at 9 bases. Germline CDR1 is LGHNA and CDR2 is YNFKEQ. The CDR3 runs 16 residues. J gave up 6 bases and V 4 bases, and 10 bases lay outside the gene matches. In DNA form, the CDR3 reads TGTGCCAGCAGCCGTGAACGCAGCGGGGGGTTCAATGAGCAGTTCTTC. It translates to CASSRERSGGFNEQFF.

Comment on this clonotype: This could be a read error, since a much larger clone is one nucleotide away. The rearrangement uses TRBV20-1 and TRBJ2-7; 9 bases match TRBD2. Germline CDR1 is DFQATT and CDR2 is SNEGSKA (reference sequence). The CDR3 totals 15 residues. CDR3 sequence: CGARDPTSGGYEQYF. The DNA of the CDR3 is TGCGGTGCTAGAGATCCGACTAGCGGAGGCTACGAGCAGTACTTC.

The chain uses TRBV9 and TRBJ1-2, with 8 nucleotides matching TRBD1. With 3 bases clipped from V and 7 bases from J, the junction kept 5 bases outside the gene matches. The CDR3 totals 13 residues. CDR1 SGDLS and CDR2 YYNGEE come from the germline V gene. The CDR3 spells CASSDTGGIGYTF. The CDR3 DNA follows: TGTGCCAGCAGCGACACAGGGGGGATTGGCTACACCTTC.

The V call is TRBV6-6, the J call TRBJ2-2; the D gene is possibly TRBD2 (7 bases). V was clipped by 9 bases and J by 3 bases, with 20 bases between them. The CDR3 has 16 residues. The germline V gene encodes CDR1 MNHNY and CDR2 SVGAGI (reference sequence). The CDR3 bases are TGTGCCAGTCCCATGGAACAGGGAGGGGACACCGGGGAGCTGTTTTTT. Protein sequence: CASPMEQGGDTGELFF.

About this clonotype itself: Compared with germline, one end of the junction differs, possibly owing to a read error. The chain combines TRBV13 with TRBJ1-4; D perhaps matches TRBD1 (5 bases). Germline CDR1 PRHDT, CDR2 FYEKMQ (reference sequence). There are 14 residues in the CDR3. The CDR3 reads CASSPYAGGEKLFF. The CDR3 bases are TGTGCCAGCAGCCCCTATGCGGGGGGTGAAAAGCTGTTTTTT.

A word on this clonotype: Germline and junction disagree at one end, which may indicate a read error. The J gene is TRBJ2-5, the V gene TRBV25-1; 9 bases align to TRBD2. Germline loops: CDR1 MGHDK, CDR2 SYGVNS. CDR3 length equals 15 residues. The CDR3 sequence is CVSSDPTSGQETQYF. The CDR3 DNA sequence: TGTGTCAGCAGTGACCCGACTAGCGGCCAGGAGACCCAGTACTTC.